This T cell receptor beta chain emerged from a study of blood T cell repertoires in COVID-19. Study background: PBMCs, B-cell-depleted T cells, or T cells provided the cDNA or gDNA that made up the material.

The CDR3 runs 13 residues. V was shortened by 5 bases and J by 3 bases, with 10 bases between the two germline ends. CDR1 and CDR2 from the germline V gene are MNHEY and SVGAGI. Study processing details: Reference gene primer amplification gave estimated nucleated cell counts. The protocol was immunoSEQ multiplex PCR, while the TCRdb copy is restricted to in-frame clones and leaves out a portion. Clone size and the V and J calls come from that table; the DNA yielded D and trimming. Altogether fewer than 110,000 clones are present, 84% being singletons, with the ten largest covering 10% to 15%. What was sequenced was peripheral blood. This sequence originates from a human donor in a cohort sampled during active or convalescent COVID-19. The chain combines TRBV6-5 with TRBJ1-1, with a tentative D call TRBD1 (6 bases). As DNA, the CDR3 is TGTGCCAGCAGTAAGGACAGACACACTGAAGCTTTCTTT. Protein product: CASSKDRHTEAFF.